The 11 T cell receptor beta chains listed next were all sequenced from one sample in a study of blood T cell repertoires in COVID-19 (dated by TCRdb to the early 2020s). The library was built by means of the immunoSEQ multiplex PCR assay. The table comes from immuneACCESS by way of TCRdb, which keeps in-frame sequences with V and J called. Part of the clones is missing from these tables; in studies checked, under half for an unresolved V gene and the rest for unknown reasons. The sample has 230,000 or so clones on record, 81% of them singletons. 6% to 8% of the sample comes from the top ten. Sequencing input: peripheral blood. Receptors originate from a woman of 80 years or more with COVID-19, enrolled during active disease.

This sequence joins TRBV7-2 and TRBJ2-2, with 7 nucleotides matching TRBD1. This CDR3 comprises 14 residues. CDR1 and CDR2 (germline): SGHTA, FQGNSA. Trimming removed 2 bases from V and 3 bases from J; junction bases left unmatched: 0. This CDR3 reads CASSLQGDTGELFF. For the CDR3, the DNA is TGTGCCAGCAGCTTACAGGGGGACACCGGGGAGCTGTTTTTT.

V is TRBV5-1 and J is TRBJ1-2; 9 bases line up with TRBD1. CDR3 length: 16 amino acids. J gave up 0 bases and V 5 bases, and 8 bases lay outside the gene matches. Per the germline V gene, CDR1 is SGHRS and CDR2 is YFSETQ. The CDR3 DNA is TGCGCCAGCAGTACCGGGACAGGGTCTTCTAACTATGGCTACACCTTC. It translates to CASSTGTGSSNYGYTF.

The CDR3 bases are TGTGCCAGCAGTGATGCCGGGACTAGCGGGTTTGGGAAGCAGTACTTC. Residues: CASSDAGTSGFGKQYF. The V gene is TRBV6-1, the J gene TRBJ2-7; 12 nucleotides match TRBD2. The V gene's germline CDR1 is MNHNS and CDR2 SASEGT. Trimming at V came to 3 bases and at J to 8 bases, leaving 11 bases not matched to a gene. The CDR3 sequence is 16 residues long.

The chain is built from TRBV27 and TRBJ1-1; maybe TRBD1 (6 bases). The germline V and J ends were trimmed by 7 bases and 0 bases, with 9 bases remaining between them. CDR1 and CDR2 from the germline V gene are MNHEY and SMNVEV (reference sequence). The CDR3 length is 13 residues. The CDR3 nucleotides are TGTGCCAGCATGGACAGAATGAACACTGAAGCTTTCTTT. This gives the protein CASMDRMNTEAFF.

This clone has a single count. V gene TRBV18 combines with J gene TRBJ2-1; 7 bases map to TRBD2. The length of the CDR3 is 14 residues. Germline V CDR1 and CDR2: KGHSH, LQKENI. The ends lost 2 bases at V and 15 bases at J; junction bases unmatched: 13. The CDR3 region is CASSPTDSFGGLFF. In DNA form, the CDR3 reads TGTGCCAGCTCACCAACTGATTCTTTCGGGGGGTTGTTCTTC.

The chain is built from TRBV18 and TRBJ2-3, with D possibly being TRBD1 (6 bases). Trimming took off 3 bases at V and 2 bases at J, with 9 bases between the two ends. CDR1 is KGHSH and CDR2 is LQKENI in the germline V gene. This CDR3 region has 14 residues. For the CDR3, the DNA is TGTGCCAGCTCACCCGGGACAACCACAGATACGCAGTATTTT. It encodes CASSPGTTTDTQYF.

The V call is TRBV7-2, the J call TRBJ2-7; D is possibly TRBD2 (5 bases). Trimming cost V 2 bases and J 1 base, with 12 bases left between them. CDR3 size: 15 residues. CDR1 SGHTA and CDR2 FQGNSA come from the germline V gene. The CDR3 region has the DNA TGTGCCAGCAGCTTATTCGGGATCTTATCCTACGAGCAGTACTTC. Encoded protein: CASSLFGILSYEQYF.

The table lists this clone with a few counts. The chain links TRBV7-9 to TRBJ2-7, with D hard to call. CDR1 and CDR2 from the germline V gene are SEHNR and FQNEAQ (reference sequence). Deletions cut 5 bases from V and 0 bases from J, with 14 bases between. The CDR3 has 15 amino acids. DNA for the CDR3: TGTGCCAGCAGCACCCCCAGCGCGAGCTCCTACGAGCAGTACTTC. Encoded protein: CASSTPSASSYEQYF.

The CDR3 coding sequence is TGTGCCAGCAGCCAAGTGGCTGGGGGAGGGACTAACTATGGCTACACCTTC. Protein product: CASSQVAGGGTNYGYTF. This sequence joins TRBV4-2 and TRBJ1-2; possibly TRBD1 for D (5 bases). There are 17 residues in the CDR3. The V gene's germline CDR1 is LGHNA and CDR2 YNFKEQ. Trimming cost V 1 base and J 0 bases, with 15 bases left between them.

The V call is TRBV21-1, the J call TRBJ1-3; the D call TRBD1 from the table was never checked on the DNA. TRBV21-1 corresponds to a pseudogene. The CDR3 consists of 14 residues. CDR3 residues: CASSDRASGNTIYF. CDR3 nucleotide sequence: TGTGCCAGCAGCGACAGGGCCTCTGGAAACACCATATATTTT.

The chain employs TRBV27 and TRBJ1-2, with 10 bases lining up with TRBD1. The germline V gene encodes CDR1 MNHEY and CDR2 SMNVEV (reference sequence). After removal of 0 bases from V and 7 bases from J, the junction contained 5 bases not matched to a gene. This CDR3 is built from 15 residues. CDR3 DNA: TGTGCCAGCAGTTTATCTTGGGACAGGGGCTCTGGCTACACCTTC. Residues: CASSLSWDRGSGYTF.